This TCR beta chain was identified in a study of T cells in Graves' hyperthyroidism and ophthalmopathy (dated by TCRdb to about 2019). Describing the broader study: Peripheral blood was collected at initial diagnosis, before any treatment. To identify TCR V-J signatures that set the groups apart, the researchers used a discovery cohort of 90 to 100 patients, made up of 40 to 45 with Graves' ophthalmopathy and about 55 with stable Graves' hyperthyroidism. Prospective prediction of ophthalmopathy was tested in an independent validation cohort of 18 to 20 hyperthyroidism patients and 17 patients who later progressed to ophthalmopathy. The approximately 100 discovery patients were divided at random into training and test sets in a 7:3 ratio. In six Graves' hyperthyroidism patients, the study also compared T-cell repertoires from thyroid tissue with T-cell repertoires from blood. After blood sampling, hyperthyroidism patients were treated with methimazole at a starting dose of 30 mg daily, and ophthalmopathy patients were treated with high-dose intravenous methylprednisolone. The paper describes TCR Vbeta CDR3 sequencing of roughly 130 peripheral blood samples, made up of some 40 ophthalmopathy patients, over 70 hyperthyroidism patients and roughly 17 progressor patients. Results the study describes overall, beyond this receptor: Sample size was not statistically predetermined, and investigators were not blinded to group allocation. Blood samples also contained most of the expanded thyroid clonotypes (frequency above 0.001), which suggests that blood repertoires may reflect thyroid immune responses. A model built on a 13 V-J signature distinguished ophthalmopathy from stable hyperthyroidism, reaching about 88% sensitivity and about 81% specificity in cross-validation and 80%/75% in testing. In validation, the model predicted progression to ophthalmopathy a median of around 6.5 months before onset, with around 70% sensitivity and more than 72% specificity.

The CDR3 covers 15 residues, taking in both the cysteine and the phenylalanine. Solely the CDR3 DNA is kept, with 45 bases framed from the first base. Sequences SGHRS (CDR1) and YFSETQ (CDR2) are obtained from the germline V gene. TCR beta CDR3 regions were amplified from RNA transcripts. The TCR CDR3 was subjected to a first round of RT-PCR using the HTBI primer set and the Qiagen OneStep RT-PCR kit. Libraries were constructed in a second round of multiplex PCR, after which size selection and purification were carried out. The libraries were sequenced on an Illumina HiSeq2000 using paired-end 100 bp reads. The published analysis was carried out like this. SOAPnuke was used to process the raw data, throwing out any read that contained adapters or uncalled bases, had a mean Phred below 15, or lacked an exact constant-primer or identifier match. COPE v1.2.5 was used to merge high-quality paired reads, and clonotypes were defined as unique nucleotide sequences. MiTCR v1.1 was used to align the clonotypes against IMGT TRBV, TRBD and TRBJ reference segments. The analysis included only V-J combinations with a frequency above 0.0001, which together covered around 99% of the repertoires. The TCS score was defined as the ratio of F50 (clonal expansion) to E x V (chaos), calculated using BLOSUM62-based TCRdist between CDR3 peptides within each V-J. Welch's t-statistics and random forest reduced just over 500 V-J features to fewer than 15, which were used in a naive Bayes classifier (R e1071). TCRdb reprocessed the public reads (quality trimming at Q25 with fastp, clone calling with MiXCR) and kept in-frame beta chains. Each record represents a unique CDR3 protein, reported with the most common genes and DNA among its rows. The authors' filters were not applied to this entry. The sample has a few hundred thousand distinct CDR3 sequences on record, 15% to 18% of them singletons. Under 8% of the sample is held by the ten biggest clonotypes.

Graves' hyperthyroidism was defined as stable when no progression to ophthalmopathy occurred over 18 months of follow-up. Hyperthyroidism patients were newly diagnosed, had a disease duration of under 2 months, and were aged 18 to 65 years. Exclusion was applied to patients with uncontrolled infections, other autoimmune diseases, pregnancy or lactation. Diagnoses were established on the basis of clinical symptoms, serum thyroxine and TRAb, thyroid ultrasound, and orbital computed tomography. PBMCs were separated from under 11 ml of fresh peripheral blood using Ficoll-Paque density gradient centrifugation. Trizol reagent was used to extract total RNA, and RNA quality was then checked on an Agilent 2100 Bioanalyzer. Details on this clonotype: Its binding antigen is unknown. A much larger clone lies one base from this, so it may be a read error.

The origin of this receptor is a woman aged 25-40 years with Graves' hyperthyroidism. Recombination joined TRBV5-1 with TRBJ2-7, with 14 bases aligning to TRBD2. The sample was blood. The DNA sequence is as follows: TGTGCCAGCAGCGTGACTAGCGGGAGGGCCTACGAGCAGTACTTC. The resulting protein is CASSVTSGRAYEQYF.